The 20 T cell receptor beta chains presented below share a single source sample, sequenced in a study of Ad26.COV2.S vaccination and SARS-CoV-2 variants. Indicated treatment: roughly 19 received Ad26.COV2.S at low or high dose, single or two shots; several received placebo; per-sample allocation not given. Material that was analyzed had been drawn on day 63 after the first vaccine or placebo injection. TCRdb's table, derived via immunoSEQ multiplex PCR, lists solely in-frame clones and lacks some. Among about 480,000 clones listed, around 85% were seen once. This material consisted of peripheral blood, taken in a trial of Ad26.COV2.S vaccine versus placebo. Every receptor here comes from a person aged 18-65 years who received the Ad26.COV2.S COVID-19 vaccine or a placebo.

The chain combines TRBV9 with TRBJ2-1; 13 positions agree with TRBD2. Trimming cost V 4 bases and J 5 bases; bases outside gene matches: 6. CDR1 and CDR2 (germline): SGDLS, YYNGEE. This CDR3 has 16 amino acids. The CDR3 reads CASSLQGLAGHNEQFF. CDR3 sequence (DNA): TGTGCCAGCAGCCTTCAGGGACTAGCGGGACACAATGAGCAGTTCTTC.

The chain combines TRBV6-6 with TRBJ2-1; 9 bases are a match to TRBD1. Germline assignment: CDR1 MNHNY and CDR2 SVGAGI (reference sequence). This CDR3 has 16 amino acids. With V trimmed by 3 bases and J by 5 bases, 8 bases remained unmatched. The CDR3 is CASSYGVGTGNNEQFF. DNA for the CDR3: TGTGCCAGCAGTTATGGGGTCGGGACAGGGAACAATGAGCAGTTCTTC.

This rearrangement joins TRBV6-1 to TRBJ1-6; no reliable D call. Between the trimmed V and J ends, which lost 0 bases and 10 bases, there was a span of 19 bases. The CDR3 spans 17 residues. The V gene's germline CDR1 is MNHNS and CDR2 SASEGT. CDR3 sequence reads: CASSEALRSGVGSPLHF. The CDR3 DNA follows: TGTGCCAGCAGTGAAGCGCTTCGATCCGGGGTCGGGTCACCCCTCCACTTT.

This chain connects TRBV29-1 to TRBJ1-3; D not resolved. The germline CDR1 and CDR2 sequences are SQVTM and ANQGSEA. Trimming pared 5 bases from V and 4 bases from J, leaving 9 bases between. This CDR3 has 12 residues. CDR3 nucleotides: TGCAGCGTTCAAGTGGGGGGAAACACCATATATTTT. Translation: CSVQVGGNTIYF.

The CDR3 DNA sequence: TGTGCCAGCAGTGATAAGCCTAACTATGGCTACACCTTC. Translated: CASSDKPNYGYTF. The V and J genes are TRBV6-1 and TRBJ1-2; D is unresolved. The CDR3 is 13 residues long. Trimming pared 3 bases from V and 0 bases from J, leaving 5 bases between. CDR1 and CDR2 from the germline V gene are MNHNS and SASEGT.

The CDR3 reads CSAPAGDEQYF. The CDR3 DNA reads as TGCAGTGCGCCCGCGGGGGACGAGCAGTACTTC. This sequence joins TRBV20-1 and TRBJ2-7, with 7 bases aligning to TRBD2. This CDR3 region has 11 residues. V gave up 6 bases and J gave up 5 bases; unmatched junction bases: 4. CDR1 and CDR2 (germline): DFQATT, SNEGSKA (reference sequence).

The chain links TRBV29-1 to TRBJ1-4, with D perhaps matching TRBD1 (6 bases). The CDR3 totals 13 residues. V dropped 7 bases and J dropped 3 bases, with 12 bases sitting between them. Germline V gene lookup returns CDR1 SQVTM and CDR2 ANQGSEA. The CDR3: CSASGVANEKLFF. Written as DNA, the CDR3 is TGCAGCGCCTCAGGGGTGGCTAATGAAAAACTGTTTTTT.

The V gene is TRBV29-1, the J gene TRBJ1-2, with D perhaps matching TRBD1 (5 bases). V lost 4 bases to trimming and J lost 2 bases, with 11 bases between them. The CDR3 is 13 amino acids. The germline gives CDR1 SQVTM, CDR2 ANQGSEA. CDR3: CSVGRDSNYGYTF. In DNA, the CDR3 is TGCAGCGTTGGTCGGGACTCAAACTATGGCTACACCTTC.

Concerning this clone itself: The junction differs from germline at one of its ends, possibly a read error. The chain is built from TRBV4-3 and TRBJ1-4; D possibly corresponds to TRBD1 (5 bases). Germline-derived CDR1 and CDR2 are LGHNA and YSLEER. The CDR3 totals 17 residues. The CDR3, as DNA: TGCGCCAGCAGCCTGGGTGAATGGGTGTCGGGGGAGGAAAGACTGTTTTTT. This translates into CASSLGEWVSGEERLFF.

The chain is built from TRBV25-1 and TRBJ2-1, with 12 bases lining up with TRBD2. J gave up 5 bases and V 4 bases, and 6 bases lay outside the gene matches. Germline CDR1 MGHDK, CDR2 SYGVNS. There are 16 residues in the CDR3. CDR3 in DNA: TGTGCCAGCAGTGGACTAGCGGGAGTCCTGCACAATGAGCAGTTCTTC. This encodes CASSGLAGVLHNEQFF.

CDR3 nucleotides: TGTGCCAGCAGTTTATGGGCGGGAGCAGGGGGCTCCCGTCATGGCTACACCTTC. Translated, it gives CASSLWAGAGGSRHGYTF. The rearrangement joins TRBV28 to TRBJ1-2; 8 bases map to TRBD1. The V gene's germline CDR1 is MDHEN and CDR2 SYDVKM. The CDR3 sequence is 18 residues long. After removal of 0 bases from V and 6 bases from J, the junction contained 15 bases not matched to a gene.

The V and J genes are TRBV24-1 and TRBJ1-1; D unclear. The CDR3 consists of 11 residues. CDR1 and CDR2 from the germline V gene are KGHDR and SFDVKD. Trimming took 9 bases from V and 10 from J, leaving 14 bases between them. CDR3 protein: CATGSGGRAFF. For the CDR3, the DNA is TGTGCCACCGGGAGCGGCGGTCGAGCTTTCTTT.

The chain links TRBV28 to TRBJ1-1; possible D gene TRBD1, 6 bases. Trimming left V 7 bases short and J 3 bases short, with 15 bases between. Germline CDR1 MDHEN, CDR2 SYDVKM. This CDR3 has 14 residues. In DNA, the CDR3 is TGTGCCAGCACCCCTCCGGACAGATACACTGAAGCTTTCTTT. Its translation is CASTPPDRYTEAFF.

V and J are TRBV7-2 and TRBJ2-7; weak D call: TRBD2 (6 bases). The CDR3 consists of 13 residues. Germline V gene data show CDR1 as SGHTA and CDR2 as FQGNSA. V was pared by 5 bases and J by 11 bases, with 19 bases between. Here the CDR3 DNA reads TGTGCCAGCAGCATTACCGGGACTGCCGGGGAGTACTTC. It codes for CASSITGTAGEYF.

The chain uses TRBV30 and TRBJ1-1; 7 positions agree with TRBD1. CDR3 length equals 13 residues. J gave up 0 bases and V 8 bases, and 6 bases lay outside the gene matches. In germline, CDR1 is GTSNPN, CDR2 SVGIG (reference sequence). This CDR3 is CALQGDMNTEAFF. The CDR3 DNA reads TGTGCCCTTCAGGGGGACATGAACACTGAAGCTTTCTTT.

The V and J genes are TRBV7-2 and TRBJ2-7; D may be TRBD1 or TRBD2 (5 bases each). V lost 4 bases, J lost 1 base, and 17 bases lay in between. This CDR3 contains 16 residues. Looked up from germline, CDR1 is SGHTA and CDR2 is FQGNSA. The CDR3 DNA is TGTGCCAGCAGCTCGCGAACCCGGGACGGATCCTACGAGCAGTACTTC. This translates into CASSSRTRDGSYEQYF. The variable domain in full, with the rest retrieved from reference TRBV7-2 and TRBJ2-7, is GAGVSQSPSNKVTEKGKDVELRCDPISGHTALYWYRQSLGQGLEFLIYFQGNSAPDKSGLPSDRFSAERTGGSVSTLTIQRTQQEDSAVYLCASSSRTRDGSYEQYFGPGTRLTVT.

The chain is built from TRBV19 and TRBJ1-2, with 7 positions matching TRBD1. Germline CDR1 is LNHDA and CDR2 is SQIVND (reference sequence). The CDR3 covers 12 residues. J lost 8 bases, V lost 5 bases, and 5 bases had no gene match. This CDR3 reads CASSDRVEGYTF. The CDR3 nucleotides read TGTGCCAGTAGTGACAGGGTGGAGGGCTACACCTTC.

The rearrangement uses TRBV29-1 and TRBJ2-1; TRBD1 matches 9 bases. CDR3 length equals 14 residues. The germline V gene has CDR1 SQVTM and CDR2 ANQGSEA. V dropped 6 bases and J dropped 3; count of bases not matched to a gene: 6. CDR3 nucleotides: TGCAGCGTGGACCCGGGACAGGGCTACAATGAGCAGTTCTTC. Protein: CSVDPGQGYNEQFF.

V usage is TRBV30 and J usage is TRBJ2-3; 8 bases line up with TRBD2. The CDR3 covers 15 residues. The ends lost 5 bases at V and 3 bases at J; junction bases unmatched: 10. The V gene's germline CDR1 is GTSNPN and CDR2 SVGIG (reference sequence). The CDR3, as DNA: TGTGCCTGGTCCCTACTTAGCGGGGCTACAGATACGCAGTATTTT. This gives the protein CAWSLLSGATDTQYF. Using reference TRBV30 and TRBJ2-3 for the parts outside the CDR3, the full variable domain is SQTIHQWPATLVQPVGSPLSLECTVEGTSNPNLYWYRQAAGRGLQLLFYSVGIGQISSEVPQNLSASRPQDRQFILSSKKLLLSDSGFYLCAWSLLSGATDTQYFGPGTRLTVL.

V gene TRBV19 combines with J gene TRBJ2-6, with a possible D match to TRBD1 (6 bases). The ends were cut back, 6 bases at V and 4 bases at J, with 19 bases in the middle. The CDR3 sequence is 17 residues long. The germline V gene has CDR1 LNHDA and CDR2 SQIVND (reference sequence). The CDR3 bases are TGTGCCAGTAGCCCTCTATTCACAGGGCTAGGGGCCAACGTCCTGACTTTC. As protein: CASSPLFTGLGANVLTF.